The 29 T cell receptor beta chains below come from one sample, sequenced in a study of response to subunit inactivated influenza vaccine. TCRdb called the RT-PCR reads again in MiXCR, with one record for every CDR3 protein. The sample holds about 500,000 distinct CDR3 sequences, approximately 15% seen once. This sample comprised CD4+ T cells sorted from PBMCs, obtained less than 30 months after vaccination. The receptors derive from a man in his fifties or sixties who received an inactivated influenza vaccine.

This clonotype turned up a few times. This chain links TRBV10-3 with TRBJ1-1; tentative D call: TRBD1 (5 bases). CDR1 ENHRY and CDR2 SYGVKD come from the germline V gene. The CDR3 totals 13 residues. V was cut by 3 bases and J by 4 bases, with 9 bases left in between. CDR3 in DNA: TGTGCCATCAGTGAACGGGGCGGCACTGAAGCTTTCTTT. Translated: CAISERGGTEAFF.

V usage is TRBV20-1 and J usage is TRBJ2-1, with 12 bases aligning to TRBD2. The germline CDR1 and CDR2 sequences are DFQATT and SNEGSKA (reference sequence). The junction had 9 bases not matched to a gene; V was cut back by 2 bases and J by 7 bases. The CDR3 covers 16 residues. This CDR3 is CSARSRLAGVRNEQFF. CDR3 sequence (DNA): TGCAGTGCTAGATCCCGACTAGCGGGAGTACGTAATGAGCAGTTCTTC.

This chain connects TRBV28 to TRBJ1-5; weak D call: TRBD1 (5 bases). The CDR3 runs to 13 residues. CDR1 and CDR2 from the germline V gene are MDHEN and SYDVKM. V shed 9 bases and J shed 6 bases, with 15 bases lying between them. The chain's CDR3 is CASRDAGIQPQHF. In nucleotides, the CDR3 is TGTGCCAGTAGGGACGCAGGGATTCAGCCCCAGCATTTT.

CDR3 nucleotides: TGTGCCATCAACCCAAATCAACGGGGAGATACGCAGTATTTT. Protein product: CAINPNQRGDTQYF. The chain links TRBV10-3 to TRBJ2-3; maybe TRBD2 (5 bases). V was cut by 7 bases and J by 5 bases, with 16 bases left in between. CDR3 length equals 14 residues. Germline V lookup: CDR1 ENHRY, CDR2 SYGVKD.

The chain carries TRBV4-3 and TRBJ2-5; 7 nucleotides align to TRBD1. The CDR3 has 15 residues. V shed 2 bases and J 5 bases; nucleotides not matched to a gene: 8. CDR1 LGHNA and CDR2 YSLEER come from the germline V gene. CDR3 amino acids: CASSQTRGQDETQYF. DNA of the CDR3: TGCGCCAGCAGCCAAACGAGGGGGCAGGATGAGACCCAGTACTTC.

The DNA of the CDR3 is TGTGCCAGCTCACCAGTATTAGCGCCGAACAATGAGCAGTTCTTC. It encodes CASSPVLAPNNEQFF. The genes are TRBV18 and TRBJ2-1; possibly TRBD2 for D (5 bases). This CDR3 is 15 amino acids long. Per germline, CDR1 KGHSH and CDR2 LQKENI. V gave up 2 bases and J gave up 5 bases, with 13 bases separating them.

This clonotype appeared many times. The rearrangement links TRBV5-1 to TRBJ2-5; D uncertain. V was clipped by 5 bases and J by 4 bases, with 15 bases between them. The length of the CDR3 is 14 residues. The germline V gene has CDR1 SGHRS and CDR2 YFSETQ. The CDR3 region has the DNA TGCGCCAGCAGTACAAGCCCCCAATTAGAGACCCAGTACTTC. This encodes CASSTSPQLETQYF.

The J gene is TRBJ2-3, the V gene TRBV15, with D unresolved. V was clipped by 5 bases and J by 6 bases, with 15 bases between them. The CDR3 is 14 amino acids. Germline CDR1 and CDR2: LNHNV and YYDKDF (reference sequence). The CDR3 here is CATSLISLLDTQYF. The CDR3, as DNA: TGTGCCACCAGCTTGATATCACTGTTGGATACGCAGTATTTT.

The chain carries TRBV20-1 and TRBJ2-1, with no clear D. This CDR3 is 14 amino acids long. In germline, CDR1 is DFQATT, CDR2 SNEGSKA (reference sequence). V lost 6 bases to trimming and J lost 0 bases, with 12 bases between them. CDR3 coding DNA: TGCAGTGCCCTGAGCTACCTCTCCTACAATGAGCAGTTCTTC. Amino acid sequence: CSALSYLSYNEQFF.

The chain uses TRBV29-1 and TRBJ1-5, with 8 bases fitting TRBD1. The CDR3 is made up of 16 amino acids. Losses at the gene ends were 0 bases for V and 6 bases for J; bases not matched to a gene: 10. Germline V gene data show CDR1 as SQVTM and CDR2 as ANQGSEA. As DNA, the CDR3 is TGCAGCGTTGAAGATCTTCGGGGGACAGGACGTCAGCCCCAGCATTTT. This sequence encodes CSVEDLRGTGRQPQHF. The full variable domain, its missing parts supplied by reference TRBV29-1 and TRBJ1-5, is SAVISQKPSRDICQRGTSLTIQCQVDSQVTMMFWYRQQPGQSLTLIATANQGSEATYESGFVIDKFPISRPNLTFSTLTVSNMSPEDSSIYLCSVEDLRGTGRQPQHFGDGTRLSIL.

This chain joins TRBV6-2 or TRBV6-3 and TRBJ2-1; a possible D gene is TRBD2 (6 bases). Trimming left V 6 bases short and J 0 bases short, with 18 bases between. In germline, CDR1 is MNHEY, CDR2 SVGEGT. The CDR3 consists of 17 residues. CDR3 sequence reads: CASSYVRGAYSYNEQFF. The CDR3 DNA reads as TGTGCCAGCAGCTACGTACGCGGGGCCTACTCCTACAATGAGCAGTTCTTC.

This clonotype was observed at least ten times. V is TRBV12-3 or TRBV12-4 and J is TRBJ2-7, with 11 nucleotides matching TRBD2. V was pared by 4 bases and J by 4 bases, with 3 bases of the junction left unmatched. The CDR3 sequence is 14 residues long. The CDR3 reads CASSSTSGRYEQYF. CDR3 nucleotide sequence: TGTGCCAGCAGTTCCACTAGCGGGAGATACGAGCAGTACTTC.

In this sample, this clonotype turned up a few times. The chain couples TRBV6-5 to TRBJ2-6, with unresolved D. The CDR3 runs to 18 residues. The germline V gene has CDR1 MNHEY and CDR2 SVGAGI. V was trimmed by 0 bases and J by 2 bases, leaving 14 bases between them. The CDR3 reads CASSYSGRAITGANVLTF. As DNA, the CDR3 is TGTGCCAGCAGTTACTCGGGTAGGGCGATTACTGGGGCCAACGTCCTGACTTTC.

The chain joins TRBV6-1 to TRBJ2-7; the D gene could be TRBD1 or TRBD2 (6 bases each). The CDR3 contains 13 residues. Germline V CDR1 and CDR2: MNHNS, SASEGT. The V and J ends lost 5 bases and 7 bases respectively, with 15 bases between them. The CDR3 is CASSHHRDSEQYF. The CDR3 nucleotides read TGTGCCAGCAGTCATCACAGGGACTCGGAGCAGTACTTC.

This chain connects TRBV5-6 to TRBJ2-4; D is perhaps TRBD1 or TRBD2 (7 bases each). Deletions cut 0 bases from V and 6 bases from J, with 13 bases between. The germline V gene encodes CDR1 SGHDT and CDR2 YYEEEE. The CDR3 is 15 amino acids. The CDR3 protein is CASSLEAGQRNIQYF. In nucleotides, the CDR3 is TGTGCCAGCAGCTTGGAAGCGGGACAGCGAAACATTCAGTACTTC. Full variable domain (outside the CDR3, taken from reference TRBV5-6 and TRBJ2-4): DAGVTQSPTHLIKTRGQQVTLRCSPKSGHDTVSWYQQALGQGPQFIFQYYEEEERQRGNFPDRFSGHQFPNYSSELNVNALLLGDSALYLCASSLEAGQRNIQYFGAGTRLSVL.

This clonotype has only a few counts. The chain uses TRBV28 and TRBJ2-5; the D is unclear. The CDR3 has 15 amino acids. V lost 4 bases to trimming and J lost 5 bases, with 17 bases between them. CDR1 is MDHEN, CDR2 SYDVKM, per germline. This chain's CDR3 is CASSSPGNGFETQYF. The CDR3 DNA follows: TGTGCCAGCAGTTCCCCGGGTAATGGATTTGAGACCCAGTACTTC.

This clonotype was picked up a small number of times. This chain connects TRBV19 to TRBJ1-1, with TRBD1 matching 7 bases. Trimming removed 7 bases from V and 8 bases from J; junction bases left unmatched: 10. CDR3 length: 13 residues. Germline V lookup: CDR1 LNHDA, CDR2 SQIVND (reference sequence). The chain's CDR3 is CASTPPGGREAFF. CDR3 in DNA: TGTGCCAGTACCCCCCCAGGGGGTCGGGAAGCTTTCTTT.

The rearrangement joins TRBV10-3 to TRBJ2-5, with 14 bases aligning to TRBD2. Trimming at V came to 5 bases and at J to 5 bases, leaving 7 bases not matched to a gene. This CDR3 region has 16 residues. Germline values: CDR1 ENHRY, CDR2 SYGVKD. The CDR3 here is CAISQGLAGGAETQYF. In DNA form, the CDR3 reads TGTGCCATCAGTCAAGGACTAGCGGGAGGCGCCGAGACCCAGTACTTC.

The chain uses TRBV20-1 and TRBJ1-5; the D gene is possibly TRBD1 (5 bases). The CDR3 sequence is 14 residues long. Germline lookup yields CDR1 DFQATT and CDR2 SNEGSKA (reference sequence). Trimming took 1 base from V and 3 from J, leaving 10 bases between them. The CDR3 DNA sequence: TGCAGTGCTAGAGGGGGCGGTTTCAATCAGCCCCAGCATTTT. Translation: CSARGGGFNQPQHF.

This clonotype has at least ten counts. The rearrangement joins TRBV6-1 to TRBJ1-1; 10 bases fit TRBD1. The CDR3 is 15 amino acids. Germline V gene data show CDR1 as MNHNS and CDR2 as SASEGT. V was pared by 6 bases and J by 3 bases, with 7 bases of the junction left unmatched. The CDR3 is CASRRQGARDTEAFF. The CDR3 DNA is TGTGCCAGCAGGCGACAGGGGGCGAGGGACACTGAAGCTTTCTTT.

A few counts support this clonotype. The chain employs TRBV28 and TRBJ2-2; a possible D gene is TRBD2 (7 bases). This CDR3 comprises 15 residues. Germline CDR1 is MDHEN and CDR2 is SYDVKM. The germline V and J ends were trimmed by 3 bases and 3 bases, with 11 bases remaining between them. CDR3 sequence reads: CASSFAGAHTGELFF. Written as DNA, the CDR3 is TGTGCCAGCAGTTTTGCGGGGGCGCACACCGGGGAGCTGTTTTTT.

This clonotype appeared a few times. The J gene is TRBJ1-1, the V gene TRBV20-1; maybe TRBD1 (5 bases). With 1 base removed from V and 5 bases from J, the gap between germline ends came to 14 bases. CDR3 length: 14 residues. The germline V gene has CDR1 DFQATT and CDR2 SNEGSKA (reference sequence). The CDR3 reads CSARGPSKGTEAFF. The CDR3 nucleotides read TGCAGTGCTAGAGGACCGTCAAAGGGGACTGAAGCTTTCTTT.

The rearrangement joins TRBV7-6 to TRBJ1-5; no clear D gene. Trimming removed 1 base at V and 10 bases at J, with 17 bases between. From germline, CDR1 is SGHVS and CDR2 FNYEAQ. CDR3 length equals 15 residues. The CDR3 nucleotides read TGTGCCAGCAGCTTAGGGGGAGGGTCGGGGAGACCCCAGCATTTT. This encodes CASSLGGGSGRPQHF. The complete variable domain, with remaining parts taken from reference TRBV7-6 and TRBJ1-5, reads GAGVSQSPRYKVTKRGQDVALRCDPISGHVSLYWYRQALGQGPEFLTYFNYEAQQDKSGLPNDRFSAERPEGSISTLTIQRTEQRDSAMYRCASSLGGGSGRPQHFGDGTRLSIL.

The rearrangement joins TRBV11-2 to TRBJ2-1, with 12 bases identical to TRBD2. The CDR3 is made up of 14 amino acids. Germline V CDR1 and CDR2: SGHAT, FQNNGV. V trimming: 0 bases; J trimming: 14 bases; junction bases outside the gene matches: 5. The CDR3 DNA sequence: TGTGCCAGCAGCTTAGACCGACTAGCGGGGGCCAAGTTCTTC. It encodes CASSLDRLAGAKFF.

This clonotype showed up just a few times. The CDR3 region has the DNA TGCGCCAGCTACCGGGACAGCAACTACAATGAGCAGTTCTTC. The encoded protein is CASYRDSNYNEQFF. The J gene is TRBJ2-1, the V gene TRBV5-1; 7 nucleotides match TRBD1. With V trimmed by 7 bases and J by 3 bases, 7 bases remained unmatched. The length of the CDR3 is 14 residues. Germline CDR1 reads SGHRS; CDR2 reads YFSETQ.

This clonotype appeared once. The chain is built from TRBV3-1 and TRBJ2-3, with 8 bases lining up with TRBD1. CDR3 size: 14 residues. The V and J ends lost 5 bases and 4 bases, in that order; junction bases with no gene match: 5. Germline CDR1 LGHDT, CDR2 YNNKEL (reference sequence). CDR3 bases: TGTGCCAGCAGCTTCCGACAGGGGTCAGATACGCAGTATTTT. The encoded protein is CASSFRQGSDTQYF.

This clonotype was observed a handful of times. The J gene is TRBJ2-3, the V gene TRBV23-1; a possible D gene is TRBD1 (6 bases). TRBV23-1 is an ORF; its function is uncertain. CDR3 length equals 17 residues. Trimming took 2 bases from V and 1 from J, leaving 16 bases between them. CDR3 DNA: TGCGCCAGCAGTCAACAGCCCGCAGGGGCGGGCACAGATACGCAGTATTTT. Translation gives CASSQQPAGAGTDTQYF.

The rearrangement joins TRBV7-8 to TRBJ2-3; TRBD2 aligns across 8 bases. CDR3 size: 15 residues. Germline V CDR1 and CDR2: SGHVS, FQNEAQ. The V and J ends lost 5 bases and 2 bases, in that order; junction bases with no gene match: 6. CDR3 region: CASSPAGAVTDTQYF. CDR3 nucleotides: TGTGCCAGCAGCCCAGCGGGGGCTGTCACAGATACGCAGTATTTT. The variable domain in full, with the rest retrieved from reference TRBV7-8 and TRBJ2-3, is GAGVSQSPRYKVAKRGQDVALRCDPISGHVSLFWYQQALGQGPEFLTYFQNEAQLDKSGLPSDRFFAERPEGSVSTLKIQRTQQEDSAVYLCASSPAGAVTDTQYFGPGTRLTVL.

There are a few counts of this clonotype. In DNA, the CDR3 is TGTGCCAGCAGCTTCTTGCTCACAGGGCAAGAGACCCAGTACTTC. Its protein is CASSFLLTGQETQYF. J is TRBJ2-5 and V is TRBV5-6; TRBD1 is a possible D gene (6 bases). V was cut by 2 bases and J by 2 bases, with 13 bases left in between. Per the germline V gene, CDR1 is SGHDT and CDR2 is YYEEEE. The CDR3 totals 15 residues.